This entry is about one TCR beta chain. What it binds is unknown. The sample is drawn from a study of OX40 agonist ivuxolimab in advanced cancers. Turning to the study itself: Patients took ivuxolimab, an agonistic anti-OX40 (CD134) antibody. The study gave patients intravenous ivuxolimab at 0.01 to 10 mg/kg every 2 weeks. Patients with hepatocellular carcinoma, melanoma, renal cell or head and neck cancer made up the dose-escalation patients.

V was pared by 6 bases and J by 2 bases, with 22 bases between. The CDR3 loop spans 17 amino acids. Germline assignment: CDR1 SGHNT and CDR2 YYREEE (reference sequence). Findings of the study overall: Clonal expansion by week 6 occurred in CD4+ and CD8+ blood T cells (at 0.1 to 3.0 mg/kg).

Libraries were prepared by immunoSEQ multiplex PCR; TCRdb keeps only in-frame clonotypes and omits some of them. The sample lists fewer than 65,000 clones; about 85% were seen once. This specimen consisted of CD4+ or CD8+ T cells sorted from blood, obtained in a trial of the OX40 agonist ivuxolimab. The receptor comes from an adult with an advanced solid tumor such as melanoma, head and neck, liver or kidney cancer. V is TRBV5-4 and J is TRBJ2-3; D tentatively fits TRBD1 or TRBD2 (6 bases each). The CDR3: CASTTGGWGPFTDTQYF. In DNA form, the CDR3 reads TGTGCCAGCACCACCGGGGGTTGGGGGCCCTTCACAGATACGCAGTATTTT.